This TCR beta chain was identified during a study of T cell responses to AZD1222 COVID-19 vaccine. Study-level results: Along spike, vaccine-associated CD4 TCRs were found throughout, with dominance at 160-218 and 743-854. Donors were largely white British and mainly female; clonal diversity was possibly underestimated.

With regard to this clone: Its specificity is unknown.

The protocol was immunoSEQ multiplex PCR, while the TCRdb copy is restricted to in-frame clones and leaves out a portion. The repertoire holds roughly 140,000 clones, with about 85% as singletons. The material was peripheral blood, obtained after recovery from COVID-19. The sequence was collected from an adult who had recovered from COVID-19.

The CDR3, as DNA: TGTGCCATCAGGGATCCGGGCCGATCCTACGAGCAGTACTTC. Protein: CAIRDPGRSYEQYF. The rearrangement uses TRBV10-3 and TRBJ2-7, with D unclear. Germline CDR1 and CDR2: ENHRY and SYGVKD. The V end was cut by 6 bases, the J end by 1 base, with 13 bases between. This CDR3 has 14 amino acids.